This T cell receptor beta chain is drawn from a study of breast tumors, draining lymph nodes, adjacent tissues listed by TCRdb under 2016. Regarding the research as a whole: TCR beta repertoires were compared across tumor, adjacent nontumor tissue and axillary lymph nodes obtained from breast cancer patients. In human breast cancer, the study set out to assess how tumor, surrounding tissue and draining lymph node repertoires relate to one another and whether T cells might be exchanged between them. Study-level results and caveats: The data were judged consistent with most tumor T cells deriving from the lymph node and then expanding within tumor tissue. Tumor T-cell repertoires showed less diversity than lymph node repertoires and more diversity than nontumor tissue repertoires, and tumor T-cell repertoires showed preferential V and J gene usage. Tumor and nontumor tissue repertoires were found to be significantly more similar in luminal-like than in basal-like breast cancer. The conclusion that tumor T cells originate in lymph nodes was presented as consistent with a hypothesis rather than as directly demonstrated.

Spanning cysteine to phenylalanine, the CDR3 consists of 15 amino acids. Only CDR3 DNA is held: 45 bases, read in frame from base 1. Per the germline V gene, LGHNA is the CDR1 and YNFKEQ is the CDR2. V and J are truncated by 6 bases and 7 bases respectively, leaving an intervening sequence of 16 bases. This clonotype was seen at least ten times. No cognate antigen has been identified for it. Base qualities are not at hand, and no much larger clone is one base apart. The lymph node samples were taken from the axillary draining lymph nodes of breast cancer patients. The sequencer was an Illumina HiSeq 2000. TCR beta chain libraries were generated by multiplex PCR amplification. The amplified TCR beta chain products were analyzed by high-throughput sequencing. The public sequencing data were trimmed at Q25 with fastp and processed into clonotypes with MiXCR by TCRdb, which kept only in-frame beta chains. When rows share a CDR3 protein, they turn into one entry using the most common DNA and genes. A total of 130,000 or so distinct CDR3 sequences appear in this sample, approximately 32% of them only once. In total, the top ten clones hold under 2.5% of the sample.

The sequenced sample consisted of axillary lymph node tissue. The receptor was isolated from a female donor with breast cancer. Some clones in this sample may be carry-over from other donors' samples. In this chain, TRBV4-2 is recombined with TRBJ1-6; tentative D gene TRBD1, with 5 bases matching. The CDR3 sequence is CASREKGKDNSPLHF. The bases are TGTGCCAGCAGGGAGAAGGGGAAGGACAATTCACCCCTCCACTTT.